Each of the 6 T cell receptor beta chains below was sequenced from the same sample in a study of regulatory T cells in long-lasting Graves disease. Time point here: newly diagnosed GD, antithyroid drugs for less than 3 months. The TCR library was prepared using RNA isolated from PBMCs. Researchers made TCR beta libraries by using iRepertoire HTBI primers and running Arm-PCR on CDR3 regions. TCRdb re-called the multiplex PCR reads through MiXCR, storing one row per CDR3 protein. Of around 400,000 distinct CDR3 sequences in the sample, about 12% were seen once. The data were also submitted as part of a second study, on T cells in Graves' hyperthyroidism and ophthalmopathy.

Specimen: peripheral blood mononuclear cells (PBMCs), collected at new diagnosis, from a patient treated with antithyroid drugs. The receptors shown here come from a woman under 30 with Graves disease.

This clonotype has ten or more counts. The chain has TRBV20-1 and TRBJ2-5; D is uncertain. Germline V gene sequence: CDR1 DFQATT, CDR2 SNEGSKA (reference sequence). The CDR3 has 13 amino acids. V lost 3 bases, J lost 1 base, and 9 bases lay in between. The CDR3 DNA sequence: TGCAGTGCTAGGCAGGCTCTCCAAGAGACCCAGTACTTC. Translated, it gives CSARQALQETQYF.

On this clonotype itself: A much larger clone lies a single base off, so this may be a read error. This CDR3 is missing its conserved last phenylalanine or tryptophan, likely due to a read error. The genes are TRBV6-1 and TRBJ2-5, with D hard to call. The better agreement between TRBJ2-1 and the DNA end casts doubt on the J call. Germline CDR1 is MNHNS and CDR2 is SASEGT. This CDR3 contains 13 residues. CDR3 amino acids: CASTSGGYNEQFL. The CDR3 DNA sequence: TGTGCCAGCACCTCCGGCGGATACAATGAGCAGTTCCTC.

About this clonotype itself: Just one base apart from a much larger clone, this may be a read error. The conserved phenylalanine or tryptophan is not found at the CDR3 terminus, so this likely reflects a read error. The chain couples TRBV7-2 to TRBJ2-7; tentatively, D is TRBD1 or TRBD2 (5 bases each). CDR1 is SGHTA, CDR2 FQGNSA, per germline. Deletions cut 2 bases from V and 4 bases from J, with 15 bases between. CDR3 length equals 15 residues. This CDR3 reads CASSLRGPPGYEQYL. In nucleotides, the CDR3 is TGTGCCAGCAGCTTACGGGGCCCCCCAGGATACGAGCAGTACCTC.

This clonotype was counted ten times or more. The chain employs TRBV20-1 and TRBJ2-5; no definite D call. Trimming stripped 7 bases from V and 5 bases from J, with 11 bases between. The CDR3 has 11 residues. The V gene's germline CDR1 is DFQATT and CDR2 SNEGSKA (reference sequence). The CDR3 nucleotides are TGCAGTGGGTGGGCGAGGGAGACCCAGTACTTC. Protein product: CSGWARETQYF.

This clonotype came up many times. The rearrangement joins TRBV6-2 or TRBV6-3 to TRBJ2-3; TRBD1 agrees at 11 bases. The CDR3 is made up of 14 amino acids. After removal of 9 bases from V and 6 bases from J, the junction contained 8 bases not matched to a gene. Germline V gives CDR1 MNHEY, CDR2 SVGEGT. CDR3 amino acids: CASSGTGGVDTQYF. In nucleotides, the CDR3 is TGTGCCAGTTCCGGGACAGGGGGGGTGGATACGCAGTATTTT.

This chain joins TRBV25-1 and TRBJ1-5, with D hard to call. Trimming cost V 5 bases and J 4 bases, with 9 bases left between them. Germline V gene data show CDR1 as MGHDK and CDR2 as SYGVNS. The CDR3 is made up of 13 amino acids. The CDR3 region has the DNA TGTGCCAGCAGTCCAGGCCCTAATCAGCCCCAGCATTTT. It codes for CASSPGPNQPQHF.